The present entry profiles one T cell receptor beta chain with its context. The antigen is not known. The data were taken from a study of T cells after yellow fever vaccination. The TCR cDNA carried a universal primer site and UMIs from 5'RACE template switching. In TCRdb, the 5' RACE reads were re-called with MiXCR into one record per CDR3 protein. The table lists 400,000 or so distinct CDR3 sequences, roughly 20% of them singletons, with 18% in the top ten. Study outcomes and limitations: Overall, a small share of clonotypes was seen in both CD4 and CD8 compartments.

Germline loops: CDR1 SGHNT, CDR2 YYREEE (reference sequence). The CDR3 runs 15 residues. Deletions cut 4 bases from V and 4 bases from J, with 17 bases between. Material: PBMCs, obtained before the yellow fever booster vaccination. This chain joins TRBV5-4 and TRBJ1-2; maybe TRBD1 (6 bases). The sequence came from a man between 18 and 35 years old who received the YFV17D yellow fever vaccine. The CDR3 coding sequence is TGTGCCAGCAGCCCGGCCAGGGGAGGATTCTATGGCTACACCTTC. This codes for CASSPARGGFYGYTF.